Below, 13 T cell receptor beta chains from the same sample are listed, as sequenced in a study of blood T cell repertoires in COVID-19. Data came from immunoSEQ multiplex PCR; TCRdb stores just in-frame clones and leaves some out. Among some 160,000 clones listed, 75% to 85% were seen once. Sample: PBMCs or T cells enriched from blood (not recorded which). The receptors come from a woman between 55 and 75 years old who had recovered from COVID-19.

This chain connects TRBV5-5 to TRBJ1-1; maybe TRBD1 (5 bases). The germline gives CDR1 SGHKS, CDR2 YYEKEE (reference sequence). The V end lost 5 bases, the J end lost 3 bases, and 11 bases lay between the germline ends. This CDR3 region has 13 residues. CDR3 protein: CASSRGEDTEAFF. CDR3 coding DNA: TGTGCCAGCAGTCGGGGGGAGGACACTGAAGCTTTCTTT.

Here the CDR3 reads CASSLGLAGGPPDTQYF. In nucleotides, the CDR3 is TGTGCCAGTAGTCTCGGACTAGCGGGGGGGCCCCCAGATACGCAGTATTTT. The chain has TRBV19 and TRBJ2-3, with 15 bases aligning to TRBD2. V lost 5 bases to trimming and J lost 4 bases; unmatched junction nucleotides: 7. The germline V gene encodes CDR1 LNHDA and CDR2 SQIVND (reference sequence). The CDR3 has 17 residues.

This clone was counted between two and nine times. The CDR3: CASSEAPRADTQYF. The CDR3, as DNA: TGCGCCAGCAGTGAAGCCCCGCGGGCAGATACGCAGTATTTT. The genes are TRBV10-1 and TRBJ2-3; tentative D call: TRBD2 (5 bases). Trimming took off 3 bases at V and 4 bases at J, with 11 bases between the two ends. The CDR3 runs 14 residues. CDR1 WNHNN and CDR2 SYGVQD come from the germline V gene (reference sequence).

This rearrangement joins TRBV4-2 to TRBJ2-7; 14 nucleotides align to TRBD2. V was pared by 0 bases and J by 4 bases, with 2 bases of the junction left unmatched. Germline V lookup: CDR1 LGHNA, CDR2 YNFKEQ. This CDR3 comprises 16 residues. The CDR3 reads CASSQDGTSGGYEQYF. The CDR3 region has the DNA TGTGCCAGCAGCCAAGATGGGACTAGCGGGGGTTACGAGCAGTACTTC.

The V call is TRBV6-1, the J call TRBJ2-3, with D possibly TRBD2 on 5 matching bases. With 3 bases removed from V and 2 bases from J, the gap between germline ends came to 15 bases. The CDR3 length is 16 residues. Germline CDR1 MNHNS, CDR2 SASEGT. CDR3 nucleotides: TGTGCCAGCAGTGACTTAGGAGGCCCCAACACAGATACGCAGTATTTT. Translation gives CASSDLGGPNTDTQYF.

The chain links TRBV5-1 to TRBJ2-3, with TRBD2 identical over 11 bases. Germline CDR1 is SGHRS and CDR2 is YFSETQ. Trimming took 0 bases from V and 5 from J; bases not matched to a gene: 5. The CDR3 sequence is 16 residues long. The CDR3 DNA sequence: TGCGCCAGCAGCTTGGAGTCTAGCGGGGGGCAAGATACGCAGTATTTT. Encoded protein: CASSLESSGGQDTQYF.

This clone was seen only once. J is TRBJ2-5 and V is TRBV6-5, with D maybe TRBD1 (5 bases). The V end lost 4 bases, the J end lost 8 bases, and 17 bases lay between the germline ends. There are 14 residues in the CDR3. Germline CDR1 reads MNHEY; CDR2 reads SVGAGI. The CDR3 region has the DNA TGTGCCAGCAGTTCCTACCTCGACAGTTCCACCCAGTACTTC. It codes for CASSSYLDSSTQYF.

The CDR3 spells CASSFQGGGANVLTF. The DNA of the CDR3 is TGTGCCAGCAGCTTTCAGGGTGGTGGGGCCAACGTCCTGACTTTC. V and J are TRBV7-6 and TRBJ2-6, with a possible D match to TRBD1 (5 bases). Germline V gives CDR1 SGHVS, CDR2 FNYEAQ. The CDR3 consists of 15 residues. With 3 bases removed from V and 3 bases from J, the gap between germline ends came to 9 bases.

The rearrangement uses TRBV7-6 and TRBJ1-1, with 8 bases fitting TRBD1. This CDR3 is 15 amino acids long. Germline V gene lookup returns CDR1 SGHVS and CDR2 FNYEAQ. Trimming cost V 1 base and J 1 base; bases outside gene matches: 2. Here the CDR3 reads CASSLGGQANTEAFF. The CDR3 DNA sequence: TGTGCCAGCAGCTTAGGGGGACAGGCGAACACTGAAGCTTTCTTT.

The chain joins TRBV7-9 to TRBJ1-1; 10 bases agree with TRBD1. This CDR3 has 15 residues. In germline, CDR1 is SEHNR, CDR2 FQNEAQ (reference sequence). V lost 6 bases and J lost 1; bases outside the gene matches: 5. Here the CDR3 reads CASRFGDRGNTEAFF. CDR3 nucleotide sequence: TGTGCCAGCAGGTTTGGGGACAGGGGGAACACTGAAGCTTTCTTT.

This rearrangement joins TRBV4-2 to TRBJ1-6; the D gene is possibly TRBD1 (6 bases). Trimming removed 1 base from V and 11 bases from J, with 12 bases in between. The CDR3 is made up of 14 amino acids. Germline CDR1 is LGHNA and CDR2 is YNFKEQ. The chain's CDR3 is CASSQAGASTPLHF. DNA of the CDR3: TGTGCCAGCAGCCAAGCAGGGGCGTCGACACCCCTCCACTTT.

The chain combines TRBV19 with TRBJ2-3; weak D call: TRBD2 (5 bases). CDR3 length: 18 residues. The ends were cut back, 0 bases at V and 0 bases at J, with 16 bases in the middle. Germline V gene data show CDR1 as LNHDA and CDR2 as SQIVND (reference sequence). CDR3 sequence reads: CASSIDPAFRGSTDTQYF. Here the CDR3 DNA reads TGTGCCAGTAGTATAGATCCGGCTTTCCGGGGTAGCACAGATACGCAGTATTTT.

In DNA form, the CDR3 reads TGCAGTGCTAGTCGCGGCGGGGGTTTTGGGCAGTACTTC. Protein sequence: CSASRGGGFGQYF. This rearrangement joins TRBV20-1 to TRBJ2-7, with 7 bases matching TRBD2. CDR3 length equals 13 residues. V lost 3 bases, J lost 9 bases, and 11 bases stayed unmatched. In germline, CDR1 is DFQATT, CDR2 SNEGSKA (reference sequence).